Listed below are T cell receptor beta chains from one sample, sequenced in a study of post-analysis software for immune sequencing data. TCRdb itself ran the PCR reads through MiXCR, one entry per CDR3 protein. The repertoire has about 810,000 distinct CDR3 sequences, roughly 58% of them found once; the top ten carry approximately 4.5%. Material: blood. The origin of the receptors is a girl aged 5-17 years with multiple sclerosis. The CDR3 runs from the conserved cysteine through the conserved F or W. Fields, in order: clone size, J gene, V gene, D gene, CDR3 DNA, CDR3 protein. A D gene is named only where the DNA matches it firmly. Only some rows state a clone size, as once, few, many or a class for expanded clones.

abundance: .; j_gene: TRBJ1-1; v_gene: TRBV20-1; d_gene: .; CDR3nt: TGCAGTGCTAGAGTGGGAGGGGTATTCGCTGAAGCTTTCTTT; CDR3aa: CSARVGGVFAEAFF
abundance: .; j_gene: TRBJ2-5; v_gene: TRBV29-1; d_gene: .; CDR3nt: TGCAGCGCCGGACGACTATCCTGGGAGACCCAGTACTTC; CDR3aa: CSAGRLSWETQYF
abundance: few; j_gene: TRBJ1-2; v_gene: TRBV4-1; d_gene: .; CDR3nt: TGCGCCAGCAGCCAAGATACTACAGGGTATGGCTACACCTTC; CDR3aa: CASSQDTTGYGYTF
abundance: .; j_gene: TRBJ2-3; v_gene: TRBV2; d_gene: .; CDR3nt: TGTGCCAGCAGTGAAGAGGGCCACCTACTCGGACAGGATACGCAGTATTTT; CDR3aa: CASSEEGHLLGQDTQYF
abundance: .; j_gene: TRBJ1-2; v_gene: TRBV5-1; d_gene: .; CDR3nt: TGCGCCAGCAGCTTGGAGGGGGTGGATGGCTGCACCTTC; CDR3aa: CASSLEGVDGCTF
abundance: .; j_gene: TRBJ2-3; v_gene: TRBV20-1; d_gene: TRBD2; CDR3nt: TGCAGTGCACCTTTGCCTAGCGGGGGAGATACGCAGTATTTT; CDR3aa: CSAPLPSGGDTQYF
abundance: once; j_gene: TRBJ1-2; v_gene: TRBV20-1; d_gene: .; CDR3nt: TGCAGTGCCGCATTCGGGGATGGCTACACCTTC; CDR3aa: CSAAFGDGYTF
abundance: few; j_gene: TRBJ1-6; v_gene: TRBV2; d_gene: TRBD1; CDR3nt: TGTGCCAGCACGAGGGACAGGGTTAATTCACCCCTCCACTTT; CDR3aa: CASTRDRVNSPLHF
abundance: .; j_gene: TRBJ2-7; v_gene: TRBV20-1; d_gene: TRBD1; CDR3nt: TGCAGTGCCGGTCGGACAGGGCGGCACGAGCAGTACTTC; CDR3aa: CSAGRTGRHEQYF
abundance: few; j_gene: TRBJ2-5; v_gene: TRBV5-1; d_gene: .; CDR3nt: TGCGCCAGCAGCTTCCGGGACCAAAAAGAGACCCAGTACTTC; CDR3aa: CASSFRDQKETQYF
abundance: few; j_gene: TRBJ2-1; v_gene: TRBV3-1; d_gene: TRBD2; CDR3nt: TGTGCCAGCAGCCCCCAATACTTGAGACTAGCGGGTAAAGATGAGCAGTTCTTC; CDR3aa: CASSPQYLRLAGKDEQFF
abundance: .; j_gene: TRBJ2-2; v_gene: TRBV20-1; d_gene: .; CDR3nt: TGCAGTGCTAGAAGGTGGAAGAACACCGGGGAGCTGTTTTTT; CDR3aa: CSARRWKNTGELFF
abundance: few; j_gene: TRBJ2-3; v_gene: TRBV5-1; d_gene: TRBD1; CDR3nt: TGCGCCAGCAGCTTGGACAGGGGCCTCCCAGATACGCAGTATTTT; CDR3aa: CASSLDRGLPDTQYF
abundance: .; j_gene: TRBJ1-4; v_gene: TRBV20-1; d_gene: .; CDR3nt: TGCAGTGCTAGAGATCCGAGGAGGTCTAATGAAAAACTGTTTTTT; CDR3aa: CSARDPRRSNEKLFF
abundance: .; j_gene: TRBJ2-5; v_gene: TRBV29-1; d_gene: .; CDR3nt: TGCAGCGTTGAAATGGGGCTGCGGGAGACCCAGTACTTC; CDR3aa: CSVEMGLRETQYF
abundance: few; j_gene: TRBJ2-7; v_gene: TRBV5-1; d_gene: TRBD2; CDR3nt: TGCGCCAGCAGCTTGACGGGGGGGCCCCACGAGCAGTACTTC; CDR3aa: CASSLTGGPHEQYF
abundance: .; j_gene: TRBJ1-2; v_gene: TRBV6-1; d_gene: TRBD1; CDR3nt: TGTGCCAGCAGTCGCGCCCGTGCCGGGACAGGGGGCTTCTATGGCTACACCTTC; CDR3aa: CASSRARAGTGGFYGYTF
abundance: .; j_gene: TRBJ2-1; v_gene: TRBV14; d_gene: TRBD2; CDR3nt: TGTGCCAGCAGCCAAGCCCCCCTTAGGACTAGAAACAATGAGCAGTTCTTC; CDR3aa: CASSQAPLRTRNNEQFF
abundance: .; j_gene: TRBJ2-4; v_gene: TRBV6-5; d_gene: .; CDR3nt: TGTGCCAGCAGGACCGGGACCGCCAAAAACATTCAGTACTTC; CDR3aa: CASRTGTAKNIQYF
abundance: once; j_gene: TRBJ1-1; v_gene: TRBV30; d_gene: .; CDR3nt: TGTGCCTGGAGCGTTGGGGGCGCTGAAGCTTTCTTT; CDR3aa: CAWSVGGAEAFF
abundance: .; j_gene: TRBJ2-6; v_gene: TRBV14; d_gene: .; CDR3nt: TGTGCCAGCAGCCATCTCAGCTTTGGACTGAACTCTGGGGCCAACGTCCTGACTTTC; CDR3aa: CASSHLSFGLNSGANVLTF
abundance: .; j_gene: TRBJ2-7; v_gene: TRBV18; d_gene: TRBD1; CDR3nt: TGTGCCAGCTCACCATCGGGACAGGGGTCAGCCGAGCAGTACTTC; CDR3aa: CASSPSGQGSAEQYF
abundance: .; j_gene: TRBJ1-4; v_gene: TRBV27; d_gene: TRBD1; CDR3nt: TGTGCCAGCAGTTTGGCGGGACAGGGGATTTGGGCTAATGAAAAACTGTTTTTT; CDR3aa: CASSLAGQGIWANEKLFF
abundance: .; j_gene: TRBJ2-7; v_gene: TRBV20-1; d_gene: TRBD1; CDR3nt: TGCAGTGCTAGTTTCGCCCGGGACAGAGTCTACGAGCAGTACTTC; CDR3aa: CSASFARDRVYEQYF
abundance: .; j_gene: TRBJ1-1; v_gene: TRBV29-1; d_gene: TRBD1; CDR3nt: TGCAGCGTAACCAGGGGGGCGAACACTGAAGCTTTCTTT; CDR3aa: CSVTRGANTEAFF
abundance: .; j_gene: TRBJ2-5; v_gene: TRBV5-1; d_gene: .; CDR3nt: TGCGCCAGCAGCTTGGGCCTGACCGCGTGGTACTACGAACAGTACTTC; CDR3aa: CASSLGLTAWYYEQYF
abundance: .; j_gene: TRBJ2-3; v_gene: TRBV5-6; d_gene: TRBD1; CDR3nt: TGTGCCAGCAGCTTGACCTCCCTAAGGGGGCAGAGCACAGATACGCAGTATTTT; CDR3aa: CASSLTSLRGQSTDTQYF
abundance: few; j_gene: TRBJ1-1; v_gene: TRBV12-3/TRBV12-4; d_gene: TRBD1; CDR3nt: TGTGCCACCAGCCGGGGGCAGGGGGGTACTGAAGCTTTCTTT; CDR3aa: CATSRGQGGTEAFF
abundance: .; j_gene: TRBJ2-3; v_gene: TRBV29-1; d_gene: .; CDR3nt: TGCAGCGCCGCCCACGGGGATCCGCAGTATTTT; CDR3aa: CSAAHGDPQYF
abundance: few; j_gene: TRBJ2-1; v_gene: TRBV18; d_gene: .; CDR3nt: TGTGCCAGCTCACCACCATCTGATCGAAATGAGCAGTTCTTC; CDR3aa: CASSPPSDRNEQFF
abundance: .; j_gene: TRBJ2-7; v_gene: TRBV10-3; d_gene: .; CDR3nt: TGTGCCATCAGTGAAGGGGAGGGGGCGAGACCCTTTCCCGAGCAGTACTTC; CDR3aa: CAISEGEGARPFPEQYF
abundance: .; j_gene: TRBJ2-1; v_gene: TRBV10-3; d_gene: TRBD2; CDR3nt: TGTGCCATCAGTGCACAAGCGGGGGCGTACAATGAGCAGTTCTTC; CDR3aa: CAISAQAGAYNEQFF
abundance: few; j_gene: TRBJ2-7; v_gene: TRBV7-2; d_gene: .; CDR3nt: TGTGCCAGTACCAGGAGCCCGGGCGGGGCCTACGAGCAGTACTTC; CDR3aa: CASTRSPGGAYEQYF
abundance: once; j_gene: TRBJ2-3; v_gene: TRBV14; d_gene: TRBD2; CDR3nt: TGTGCCAGCAGCCAACCTCGACTAGCGGGAGTACAAGATACGCAGTATTTT; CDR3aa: CASSQPRLAGVQDTQYF
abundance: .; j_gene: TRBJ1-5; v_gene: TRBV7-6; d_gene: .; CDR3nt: TGTGCCAGCAGCTTCGGGAATAATCAGCCCCAGCATTTT; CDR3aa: CASSFGNNQPQHF
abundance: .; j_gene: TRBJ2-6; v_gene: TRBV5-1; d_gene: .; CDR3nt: TGCGCCAGCAGCTTGGAGGGCGGCTTTGGGGCCAACGTCCTGACTTTC; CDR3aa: CASSLEGGFGANVLTF
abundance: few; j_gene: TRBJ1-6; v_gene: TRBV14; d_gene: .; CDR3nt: TGTGCCAGCAGCAACGCCAATTCACCCCTCCACTTT; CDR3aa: CASSNANSPLHF
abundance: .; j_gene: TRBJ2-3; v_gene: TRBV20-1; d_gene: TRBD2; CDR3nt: TGCAGTGTAATTCGGACTAGCAGCACAGATACGCAGTATTTT; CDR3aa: CSVIRTSSTDTQYF
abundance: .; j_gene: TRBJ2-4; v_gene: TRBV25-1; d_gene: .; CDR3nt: TGTGCCAGCAGTGAATTATTGGGGGGGCCCAAAAACATTCAGTACTTC; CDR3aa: CASSELLGGPKNIQYF
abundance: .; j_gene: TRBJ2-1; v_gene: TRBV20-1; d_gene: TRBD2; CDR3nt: TGCAGTGCTAGAGATAGGAATAGCGGGAGGGCCCACGAGCAGTTCTTC; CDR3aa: CSARDRNSGRAHEQFF
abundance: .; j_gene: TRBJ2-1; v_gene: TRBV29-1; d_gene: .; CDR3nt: TGCAGCGTTGGGCGGGCCTACAATGAGCAGTTCTTC; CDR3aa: CSVGRAYNEQFF
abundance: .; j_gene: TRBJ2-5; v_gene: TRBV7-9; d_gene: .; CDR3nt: TGTGCCAGCAGCTCACAGGCGTACCAAGAGACCCAGTACTTC; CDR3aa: CASSSQAYQETQYF
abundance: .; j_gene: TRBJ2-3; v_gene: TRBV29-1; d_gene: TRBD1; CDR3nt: TGCAGCGTTGATGAGGGGGCAACAGATACGCAGTATTTT; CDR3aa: CSVDEGATDTQYF
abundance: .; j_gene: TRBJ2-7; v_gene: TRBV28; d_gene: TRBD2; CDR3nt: TGTGCCAGCAGCGTTAGCGGGAGTAGCAACGAGCAGTACTTC; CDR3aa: CASSVSGSSNEQYF
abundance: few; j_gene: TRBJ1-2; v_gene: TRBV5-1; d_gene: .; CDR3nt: TGCGCCAGCAGCTTGGAGCGGGGGAGCGGCTACACCTTC; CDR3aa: CASSLERGSGYTF
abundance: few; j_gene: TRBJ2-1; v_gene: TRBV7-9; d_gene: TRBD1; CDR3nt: TGTGCCAGCAGCCAAGGACAGGGGGCAAGGTATGAGCAGTTCTTC; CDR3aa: CASSQGQGARYEQFF